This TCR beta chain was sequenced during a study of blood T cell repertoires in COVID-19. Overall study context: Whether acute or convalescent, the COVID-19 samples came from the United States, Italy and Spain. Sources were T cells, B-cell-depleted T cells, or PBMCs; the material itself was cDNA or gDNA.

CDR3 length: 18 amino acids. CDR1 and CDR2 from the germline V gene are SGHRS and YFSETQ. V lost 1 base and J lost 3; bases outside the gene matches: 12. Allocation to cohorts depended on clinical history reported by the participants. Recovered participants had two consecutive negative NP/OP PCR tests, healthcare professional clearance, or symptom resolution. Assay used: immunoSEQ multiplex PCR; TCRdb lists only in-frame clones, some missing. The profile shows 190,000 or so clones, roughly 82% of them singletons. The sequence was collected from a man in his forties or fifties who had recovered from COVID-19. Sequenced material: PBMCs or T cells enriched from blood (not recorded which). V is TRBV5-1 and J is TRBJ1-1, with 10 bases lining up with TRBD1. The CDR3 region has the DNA TGCGCCAGCAGCTTGAGGCCTCGGGACAGGGGTTCAGACACTGAAGCTTTCTTT. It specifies CASSLRPRDRGSDTEAFF.